This passage covers 9 T cell receptor beta chains from one sample sequenced in a study of cytomegalovirus exposure and HLA in healthy donors. The method was immunoSEQ multiplex PCR; TCRdb's version includes in-frame clones alone and lacks a portion of them. The sample includes under 200,000 clones, roughly 89% seen only once; the top ten take 3% to 3.5%. Sequenced material: PBMCs. The origin of the receptors is a woman in her late teens or twenties in good health and CMV-seropositive.

V and J are TRBV11-1 and TRBJ2-2; no firm D call. Trimming removed 1 base from V and 3 bases from J, with 9 bases in between. The CDR3 loop spans 15 amino acids. CDR1 and CDR2 (germline): SGHAT, FQDESV (reference sequence). Written as DNA, the CDR3 is TGTGCCAGCAGCTTAGTGGCAGATTACACCGGGGAGCTGTTTTTT. It encodes CASSLVADYTGELFF.

This clone is a singleton in its sample. The DNA for the CDR3 is TGTGCCTGGGCAACCGGCGGGGGGGTGTACAATGAGCAGTTCTTC. Translating it yields CAWATGGGVYNEQFF. The chain links TRBV30 to TRBJ2-1, with 9 bases aligning to TRBD2. The CDR3 consists of 15 residues. CDR1 GTSNPN and CDR2 SVGIG come from the germline V gene (reference sequence). With V trimmed by 5 bases and J by 4 bases, 9 bases remained unmatched.

The V and J genes are TRBV6-1 and TRBJ1-3, with D possibly TRBD1 on 5 matching bases. The CDR3 sequence is 14 residues long. Germline lookup yields CDR1 MNHNS and CDR2 SASEGT. Trimming shortened V by 2 bases and J by 3 bases, and 8 bases separated the two germline ends. The CDR3 region is CASSEQGGGNTIYF. Written as DNA, the CDR3 is TGTGCCAGCAGTGAACAGGGTGGTGGAAACACCATATATTTT.

The V call is TRBV7-8, the J call TRBJ2-5, with 7 bases lining up with TRBD2. V shed 1 base and J 4 bases; nucleotides not matched to a gene: 3. CDR3 size: 14 residues. Germline CDR1 is SGHVS and CDR2 is FQNEAQ. The CDR3 DNA sequence: TGTGCCAGCAGCTTAGAGTCGGGGGGAGAGACCCAGTACTTC. Translation: CASSLESGGETQYF.

The V call is TRBV6-5, the J call TRBJ2-3; D might be TRBD2 (6 bases). This CDR3 region has 15 residues. Germline loops: CDR1 MNHEY, CDR2 SVGAGI. With 6 bases removed from V and 6 bases from J, the gap between germline ends came to 19 bases. The CDR3 nucleotides read TGTGCCAGCAGCCGCCCCGGGAGTGGGTTTGATACGCAGTATTTT. It translates to CASSRPGSGFDTQYF.

The rearrangement uses TRBV7-8 and TRBJ1-1; D is unresolved. The CDR3 contains 15 residues. The germline V gene has CDR1 SGHVS and CDR2 FQNEAQ. Between the trimmed V and J ends, which lost 1 base and 11 bases, there was a span of 20 bases. CDR3 residues: CASSLEGHGFPEAFF. CDR3 DNA sequence: TGTGCCAGCAGCTTAGAAGGTCACGGGTTCCCGGAGGCTTTCTTT.

This chain links TRBV10-3 with TRBJ2-5; a possible D gene is TRBD2 (5 bases). Deletions cut 3 bases from V and 1 base from J, with 6 bases between. Germline lookup yields CDR1 ENHRY and CDR2 SYGVKD. This CDR3 comprises 13 residues. The CDR3 protein is CAISDTSQETQYF. For the CDR3, the DNA is TGTGCCATCAGTGATACTAGCCAAGAGACCCAGTACTTC.

This chain connects TRBV12-2 to TRBJ1-5. TRBV12-2 is flagged as a pseudogene. The CDR3 length is 12 residues. The CDR3 reads CARAAEDQPQHF. The CDR3 bases are TGTGCAAGAGCGGCAGAGGATCAGCCCCAGCATTTT.

The chain carries TRBV28 and TRBJ2-1, with 13 bases that match TRBD2. CDR3 size: 15 residues. Germline values: CDR1 MDHEN, CDR2 SYDVKM. V dropped 8 bases and J dropped 4; count of bases not matched to a gene: 5. Here the CDR3 reads CASHPGLAGYNEQFF. The CDR3 region has the DNA TGTGCCAGCCATCCGGGACTAGCGGGGTACAATGAGCAGTTCTTC. Together with reference TRBV28 and TRBJ2-1, the CDR3 gives the full variable domain: DVKVTQSSRYLVKRTGEKVFLECVQDMDHENMFWYRQDPGLGLRLIYFSYDVKMKEKGDIPEGYSVSREKKERFSLILESASTNQTSMYLCASHPGLAGYNEQFFGPGTRLTVL.